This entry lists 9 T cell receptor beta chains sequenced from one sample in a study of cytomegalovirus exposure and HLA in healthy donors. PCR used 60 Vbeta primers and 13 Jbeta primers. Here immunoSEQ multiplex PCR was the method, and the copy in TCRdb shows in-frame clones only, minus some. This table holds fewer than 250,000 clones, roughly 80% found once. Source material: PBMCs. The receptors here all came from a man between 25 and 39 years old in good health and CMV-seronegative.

The CDR3 region has the DNA TGTGCCAGTAGTATAGTAGCCGGAAAGGAGACCCAGTACTTC. This gives the protein CASSIVAGKETQYF. This chain uses TRBV19 with TRBJ2-5; D uncertain. The CDR3 covers 14 residues. V dropped 1 base and J dropped 5 bases, with 11 bases sitting between them. Germline V gene data show CDR1 as LNHDA and CDR2 as SQIVND (reference sequence).

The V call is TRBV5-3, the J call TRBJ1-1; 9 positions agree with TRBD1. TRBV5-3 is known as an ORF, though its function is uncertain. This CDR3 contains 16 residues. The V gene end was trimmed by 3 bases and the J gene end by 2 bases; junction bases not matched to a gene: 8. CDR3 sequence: CARSSDRGSLNTEAFF. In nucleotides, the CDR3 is TGTGCCAGAAGCTCGGACAGGGGTTCCCTTAACACTGAAGCTTTCTTT.

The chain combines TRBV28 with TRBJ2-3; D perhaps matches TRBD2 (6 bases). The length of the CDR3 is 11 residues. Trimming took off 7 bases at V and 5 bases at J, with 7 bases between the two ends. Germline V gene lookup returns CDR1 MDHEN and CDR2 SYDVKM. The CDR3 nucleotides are TGTGCCAGCATGCGGGGAGATACGCAGTATTTT. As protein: CASMRGDTQYF.

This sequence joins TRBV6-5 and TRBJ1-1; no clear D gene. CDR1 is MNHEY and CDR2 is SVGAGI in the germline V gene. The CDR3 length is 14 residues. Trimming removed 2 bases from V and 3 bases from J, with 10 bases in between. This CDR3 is CASSYGQTYTEAFF. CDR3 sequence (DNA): TGTGCCAGCAGTTACGGTCAGACTTACACTGAAGCTTTCTTT.

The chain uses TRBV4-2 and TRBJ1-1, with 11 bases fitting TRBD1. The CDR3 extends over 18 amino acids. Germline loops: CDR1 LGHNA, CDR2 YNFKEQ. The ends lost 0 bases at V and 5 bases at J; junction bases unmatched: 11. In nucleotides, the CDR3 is TGTGCCAGCAGCCAAGAGTGGCGTCCGGGACAGGGGGGGACTGAAGCTTTCTTT. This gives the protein CASSQEWRPGQGGTEAFF.

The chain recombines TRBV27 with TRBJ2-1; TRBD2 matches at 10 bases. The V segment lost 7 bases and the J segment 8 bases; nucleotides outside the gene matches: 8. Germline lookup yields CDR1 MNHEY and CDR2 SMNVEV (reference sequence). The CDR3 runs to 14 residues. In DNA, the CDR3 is TGTGCCAGCAAAAAGATGCTAGCGGGGGATGAGCAGTTCTTC. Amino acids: CASKKMLAGDEQFF.

CDR3 coding DNA: TGTGCCAGCAGCCGCCCCACGGAGGGGGCTGAGAGGGAGACCCAGTACTTC. This translates into CASSRPTEGAERETQYF. The chain links TRBV7-2 to TRBJ2-5; D may be TRBD1 (7 bases). The CDR3 spans 17 residues. CDR1 is SGHTA, CDR2 FQGNSA, per germline. V was trimmed by 5 bases and J by 5 bases, leaving 24 bases between them.

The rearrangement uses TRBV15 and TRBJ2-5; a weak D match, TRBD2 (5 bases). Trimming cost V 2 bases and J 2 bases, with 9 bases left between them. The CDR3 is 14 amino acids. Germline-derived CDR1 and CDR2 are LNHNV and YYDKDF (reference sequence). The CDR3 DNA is TGTGCCACCAGCAGACGGGGTTTTCAAGAGACCCAGTACTTC. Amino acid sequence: CATSRRGFQETQYF.

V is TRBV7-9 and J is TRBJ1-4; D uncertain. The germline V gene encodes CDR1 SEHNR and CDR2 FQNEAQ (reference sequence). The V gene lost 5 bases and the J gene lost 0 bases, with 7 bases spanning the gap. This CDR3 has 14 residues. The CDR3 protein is CASSISATNEKLFF. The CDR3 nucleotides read TGTGCCAGCAGCATCAGTGCAACTAATGAAAAACTGTTTTTT.